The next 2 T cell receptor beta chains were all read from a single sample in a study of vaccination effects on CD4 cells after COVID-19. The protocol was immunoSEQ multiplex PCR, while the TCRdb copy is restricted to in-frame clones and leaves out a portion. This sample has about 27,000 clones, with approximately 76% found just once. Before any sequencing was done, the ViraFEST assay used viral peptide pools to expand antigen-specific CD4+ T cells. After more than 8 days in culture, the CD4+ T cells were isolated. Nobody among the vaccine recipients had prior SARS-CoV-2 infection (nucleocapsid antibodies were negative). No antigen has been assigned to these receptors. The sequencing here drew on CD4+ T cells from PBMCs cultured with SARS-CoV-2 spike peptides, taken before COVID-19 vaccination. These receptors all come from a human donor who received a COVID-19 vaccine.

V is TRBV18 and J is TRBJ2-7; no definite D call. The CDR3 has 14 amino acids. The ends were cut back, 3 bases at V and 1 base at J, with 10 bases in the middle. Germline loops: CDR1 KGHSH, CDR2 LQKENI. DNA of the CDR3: TGTGCCAGCTCACCGTCCCTGGGGTCCTACGAGCAGTACTTC. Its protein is CASSPSLGSYEQYF.

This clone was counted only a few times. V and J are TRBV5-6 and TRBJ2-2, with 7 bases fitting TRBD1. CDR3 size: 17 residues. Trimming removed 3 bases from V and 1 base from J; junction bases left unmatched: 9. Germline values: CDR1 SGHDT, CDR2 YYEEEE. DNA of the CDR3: TGTGCCAGCAGCTCTGTAATCCGGGACAGGAACACCGGGGAGCTGTTTTTT. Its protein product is CASSSVIRDRNTGELFF.